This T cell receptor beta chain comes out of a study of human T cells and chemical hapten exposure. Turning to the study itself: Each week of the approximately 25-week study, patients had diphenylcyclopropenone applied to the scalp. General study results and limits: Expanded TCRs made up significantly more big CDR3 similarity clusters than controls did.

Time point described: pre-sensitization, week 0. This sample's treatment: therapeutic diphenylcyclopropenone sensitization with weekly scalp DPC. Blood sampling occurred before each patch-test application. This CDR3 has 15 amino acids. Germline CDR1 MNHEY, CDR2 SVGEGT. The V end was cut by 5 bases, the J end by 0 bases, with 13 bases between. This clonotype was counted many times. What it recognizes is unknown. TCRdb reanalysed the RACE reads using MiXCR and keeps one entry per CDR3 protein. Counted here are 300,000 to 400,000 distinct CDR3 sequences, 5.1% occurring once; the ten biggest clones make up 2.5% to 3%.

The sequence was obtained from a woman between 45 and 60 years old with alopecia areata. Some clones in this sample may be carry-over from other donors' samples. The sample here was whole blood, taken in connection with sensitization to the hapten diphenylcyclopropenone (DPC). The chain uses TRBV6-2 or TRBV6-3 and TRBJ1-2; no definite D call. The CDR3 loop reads CASSDWTRPNYGYTF. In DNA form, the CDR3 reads TGTGCCAGCAGTGACTGGACGAGGCCTAACTATGGCTACACCTTC.